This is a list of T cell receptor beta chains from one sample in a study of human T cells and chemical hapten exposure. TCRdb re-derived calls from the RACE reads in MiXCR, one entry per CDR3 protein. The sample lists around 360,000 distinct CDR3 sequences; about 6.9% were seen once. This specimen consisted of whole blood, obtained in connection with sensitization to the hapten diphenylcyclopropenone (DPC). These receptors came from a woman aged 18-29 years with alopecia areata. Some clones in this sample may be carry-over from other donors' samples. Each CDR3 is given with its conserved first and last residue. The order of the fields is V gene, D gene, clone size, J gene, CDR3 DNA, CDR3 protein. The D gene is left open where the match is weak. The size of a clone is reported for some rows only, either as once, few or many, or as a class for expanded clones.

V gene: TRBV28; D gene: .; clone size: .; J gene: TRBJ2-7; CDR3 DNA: TGTGCCAGCACCGTGGGCCCGGGGTACGAGCAGTACTTC; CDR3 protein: CASTVGPGYEQYF
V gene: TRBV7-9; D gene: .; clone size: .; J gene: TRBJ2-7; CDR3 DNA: TGTGCCAGCAGCTCAAGGGAACCGACAACCATCTACGAGCAGTACTTC; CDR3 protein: CASSSREPTTIYEQYF
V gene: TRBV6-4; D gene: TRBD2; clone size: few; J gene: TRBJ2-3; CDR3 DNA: TGTGCCAGCAGTGACTCGAAAGCGGGGGGCGCAGATACGCAGTATTTT; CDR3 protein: CASSDSKAGGADTQYF
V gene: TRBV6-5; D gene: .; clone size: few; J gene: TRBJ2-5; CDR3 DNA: TGTGCCAGCTGCCGGACAGTTGGGGAGACCCAGTACTTC; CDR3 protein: CASCRTVGETQYF
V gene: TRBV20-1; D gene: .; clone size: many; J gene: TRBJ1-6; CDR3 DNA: TGCAGTGCACGCACCGGGACGGGGTATTCACCCCTCCACTTT; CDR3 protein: CSARTGTGYSPLHF
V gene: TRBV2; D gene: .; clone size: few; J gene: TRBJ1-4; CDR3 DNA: TGTGCCAGCAGATACGAATGGGGAATTCGTACAAAACTGTTTTTT; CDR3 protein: CASRYEWGIRTKLFF
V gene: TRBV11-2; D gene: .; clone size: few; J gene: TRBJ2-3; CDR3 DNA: TGTGCCAGCAGCTTAGTGGGGGGGGCAAGCGCAGATACGCAGTATTTT; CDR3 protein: CASSLVGGASADTQYF
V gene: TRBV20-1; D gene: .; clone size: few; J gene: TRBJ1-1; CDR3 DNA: TGCAGTGTATTAAGGGGGAACACTGAAGCTTTCTTT; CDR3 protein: CSVLRGNTEAFF
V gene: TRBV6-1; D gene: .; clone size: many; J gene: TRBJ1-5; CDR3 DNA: TGTGCCAGCAGGACCCCCAGGGGAGTGTTGGGCAATCAGCCCCAGCATTTT; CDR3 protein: CASRTPRGVLGNQPQHF
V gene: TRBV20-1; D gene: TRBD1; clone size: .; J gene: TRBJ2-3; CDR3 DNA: TGCAGTGCCCTCCTGGGACAGAGCACAGATACGCAGTATTTT; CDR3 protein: CSALLGQSTDTQYF
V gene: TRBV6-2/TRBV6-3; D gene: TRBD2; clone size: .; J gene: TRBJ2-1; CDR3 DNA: TGTGCCAGCAGTTACTATCGACTAGCGAACTACAATGAGCAGTTCTTC; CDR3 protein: CASSYYRLANYNEQFF
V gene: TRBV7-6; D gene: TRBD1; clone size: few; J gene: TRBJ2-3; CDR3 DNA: TGTGCCAGCAGCTGGGGGCCGGGACAGGGGGAGAGCCTAAACACAGATACGCAGTATTTT; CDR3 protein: CASSWGPGQGESLNTDTQYF
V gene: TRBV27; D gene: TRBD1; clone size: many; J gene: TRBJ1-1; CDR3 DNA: TGTGCCAGCAGTCCGGACAGGGGGTTCACTGAAGCTTTCTTT; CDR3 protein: CASSPDRGFTEAFF
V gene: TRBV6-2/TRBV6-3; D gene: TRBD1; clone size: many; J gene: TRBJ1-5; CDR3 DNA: TGTGCCAGCTTGCGGGACAGAGGTAGCAATCAGCCCCAGCATTTT; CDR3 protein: CASLRDRGSNQPQHF
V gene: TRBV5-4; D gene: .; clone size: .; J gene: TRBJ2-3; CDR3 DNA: TGTGCCCAGGGGAGGACAGGCACAGATACGCAGTATTTT; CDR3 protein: CAQGRTGTDTQYF
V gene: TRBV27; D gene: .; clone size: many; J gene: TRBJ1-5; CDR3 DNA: TGTGCCAGTCGGGAGGTCGATAGCAATCAGCCCCAGCATTTT; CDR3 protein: CASREVDSNQPQHF
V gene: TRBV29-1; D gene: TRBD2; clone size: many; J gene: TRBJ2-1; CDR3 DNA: TGCAGCGTCGGGAGACTAGCGGGGTTCATGGAGCAGTTCTTC; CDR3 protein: CSVGRLAGFMEQFF
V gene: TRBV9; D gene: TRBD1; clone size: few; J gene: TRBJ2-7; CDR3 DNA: TGTGCCAGCAGCGCCGGGACAGGGTACGAGCAGTACTTC; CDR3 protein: CASSAGTGYEQYF
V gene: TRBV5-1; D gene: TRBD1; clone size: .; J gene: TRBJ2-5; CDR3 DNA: TGCGCCAGCAGCTCGGGGACAGGGGTGGGTCAAGAGACCCAGTACTTC; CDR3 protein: CASSSGTGVGQETQYF
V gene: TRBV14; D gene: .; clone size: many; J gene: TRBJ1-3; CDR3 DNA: TGTGCCAGCAGCCAAGCCGGGACCCAGGGCACCATATATTTT; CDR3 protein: CASSQAGTQGTIYF
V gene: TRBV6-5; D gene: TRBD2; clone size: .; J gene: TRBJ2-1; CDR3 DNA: TGTGCCAGCAGTCCGAGACTAGGCGGGGGGGCGTACAATGAGCAGTTCTTC; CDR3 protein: CASSPRLGGGAYNEQFF
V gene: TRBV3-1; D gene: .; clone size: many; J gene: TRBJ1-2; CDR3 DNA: TGTGCCAGCAGCCAAGTAAGAGGGGAATATGGCTACACCTTC; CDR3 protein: CASSQVRGEYGYTF
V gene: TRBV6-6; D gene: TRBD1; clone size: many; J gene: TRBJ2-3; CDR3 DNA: TGTGCCAGCATCGACAGGGCCCATCGGCCAGATACGCAGTATTTT; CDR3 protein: CASIDRAHRPDTQYF
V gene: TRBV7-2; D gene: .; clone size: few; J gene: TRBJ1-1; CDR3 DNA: TGTGCCAGCAGCTTAGAGGGCAATATCATGAACACTGAAGCTTTCTTT; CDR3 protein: CASSLEGNIMNTEAFF
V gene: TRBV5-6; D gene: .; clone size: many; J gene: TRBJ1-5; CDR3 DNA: TGTGCCAGCAGCTTGGGAGTGGGGGGGCAGCCCCAGCATTTT; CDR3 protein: CASSLGVGGQPQHF
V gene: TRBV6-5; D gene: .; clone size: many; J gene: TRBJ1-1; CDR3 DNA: TGTGCCAGCAGCCCACCCGGAAAAGGGGGCACTGAAGCTTTCTTT; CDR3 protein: CASSPPGKGGTEAFF
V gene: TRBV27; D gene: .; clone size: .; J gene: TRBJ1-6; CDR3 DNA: TGTGCCAGCAGTTTATCCTTTCAGGGGAATTCACCCCTCCACTTT; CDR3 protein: CASSLSFQGNSPLHF
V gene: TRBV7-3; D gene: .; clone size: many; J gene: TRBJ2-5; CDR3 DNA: TGTGCCAGCAGCCCTGGGGGTTTTGAGACCCAGTACTTC; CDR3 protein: CASSPGGFETQYF
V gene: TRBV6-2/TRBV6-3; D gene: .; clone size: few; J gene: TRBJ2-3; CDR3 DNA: TGTGCCAGCAGATGGTTCCAACGGGGGAATACAGATACGCAGTATTTT; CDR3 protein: CASRWFQRGNTDTQYF
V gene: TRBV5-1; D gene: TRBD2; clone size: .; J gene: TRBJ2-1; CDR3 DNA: TGCGCCAGCAGCTTGCGATCGAGACTAGCGGGGGGCGCGGGGTCCTACAATGAGCAGTTCTTC; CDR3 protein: CASSLRSRLAGGAGSYNEQFF
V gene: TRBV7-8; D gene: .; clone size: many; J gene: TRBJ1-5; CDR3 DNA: TGTGCCAGCAGCTTAGGGGCTAAAGGCAGCAATCAGCCCCAGCATTTT; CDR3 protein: CASSLGAKGSNQPQHF